This T cell receptor (beta chain) came from a study of blood T cell repertoires in COVID-19. As for the study in general: Donors in the United States, Italy and Spain gave samples during acute or convalescent COVID-19. Nucleic acid was either cDNA or gDNA, and it came from T cells, B-cell-depleted T cells, or PBMCs.

Trimming removed 8 bases at V and 0 bases at J, with 16 bases between. CDR3 size: 15 residues. Germline CDR1 and CDR2: MNHEY and SVGAGI. Study processing details: Nucleated cell number was recorded as an estimate derived from reference gene primer amplification. The assay was immunoSEQ multiplex PCR, and TCRdb's table has in-frame clones only and misses some. D and trimming were read from the DNA, whereas the V and J calls and clone size are those reported in that table. Of hundreds of thousands of clones in the sample, 80% to 90% were seen once. The chain combines TRBV6-5 with TRBJ1-2; D call uncertain. The sequence was obtained from a woman in her 30s with acute or convalescent COVID-19. The source material was peripheral blood. The CDR3 DNA follows: TGTGCCAGCCATTCCCTCCCAGATGCTAACTATGGCTACACCTTC. As protein: CASHSLPDANYGYTF.